This is a list of T cell receptor beta chains from one sample in a study of CD8 T cells in Susac syndrome. TCRdb re-analysed the immunoSEQ multiplex PCR reads in MiXCR, keeping a single row per CDR3 protein. The sample records some 170,000 distinct CDR3 sequences, roughly 95% being singletons. Sequenced: CD4+ T cells from PBMCs. The origin of the receptors is a human donor in good health. Each CDR3 is given with its conserved first and last residue. Fields, in order: clone size, V gene, D gene, J gene, CDR3 length, CDR3 DNA, CDR3 protein. A D gene is named only where the DNA matches it firmly. A clone size is listed for some rows: how often the clone was seen (once, few, many), or a class if it is expanded.

NA	TRBV5-1	TRBD2	TRBJ2-7	18	TGCGCCAGCAGCTTGAATCCAGCGGGGGGCCCTAGCTCCTACGAGCAGTACTTC	CASSLNPAGGPSSYEQYF
NA	TRBV6-1	NA	TRBJ2-5	15	TGTGCCAGCAGTGTGAGCGGCGGTTACCAAGAGACCCAGTACTTC	CASSVSGGYQETQYF
NA	TRBV7-8	TRBD2	TRBJ2-3	14	TGTGCCAGCAGCCCCCGGACTAGCTCAGATACGCAGTATTTT	CASSPRTSSDTQYF
NA	TRBV3-1	TRBD2	TRBJ2-1	17	TGTGCCAGCAGCCAAGGCGGGGGGTTAAGCTCCTACAATGAGCAGTTCTTC	CASSQGGGLSSYNEQFF
NA	TRBV18	NA	TRBJ2-7	13	TGTGCCAGCTCACCACCAGGGAATGACGAGCAGTACTTC	CASSPPGNDEQYF
NA	TRBV3-1	NA	TRBJ2-3	13	TGTGCCAGCAGTGACAGAGACCCAGATACGCAGTATTTT	CASSDRDPDTQYF
NA	TRBV7-9	NA	TRBJ2-3	12	TGTGCCAGCAGCCTCCAGCAGGATACGCAGTATTTT	CASSLQQDTQYF
NA	TRBV7-2	NA	TRBJ1-5	12	TGTGCCAGCAGCACCTACGTTGGGCCCCAGCATTTT	CASSTYVGPQHF
NA	TRBV5-6	TRBD1	TRBJ1-2	15	TGTGCCAGCAGCGCCGGACAGGGCTTGGGCTATGGCTACACCTTC	CASSAGQGLGYGYTF
NA	TRBV3-1	NA	TRBJ2-2	14	TGTGCCAGCAGCCAAGGACAGGACACCGGGGAGCTGTTTTTT	CASSQGQDTGELFF
NA	TRBV27	NA	TRBJ1-5	15	TGTGCCAGCAGTATCGGCTGGGCGTTAGGTCAGCCCCAGCATTTT	CASSIGWALGQPQHF
NA	TRBV19	NA	TRBJ1-4	15	TGTGCCAGTAGTGGATTTAGCAGCCCTAATGAAAAACTGTTTTTT	CASSGFSSPNEKLFF
NA	TRBV7-2	NA	TRBJ1-4	14	TGTGCCAGCAGCCCCCGGGCAGGGGATGAAAAACTGTTTTTT	CASSPRAGDEKLFF
NA	TRBV5-4	NA	TRBJ2-2	17	TGTGCCAGCAGCTTGAGAGGAGGGACTGGGAACACCGGGGAGCTGTTTTTT	CASSLRGGTGNTGELFF
NA	TRBV5-1	TRBD1	TRBJ2-1	15	TGCGCCAGCAGCCAAGCAGGGGGCGTCGGAAATGAGCAGTTCTTC	CASSQAGGVGNEQFF
once	TRBV11-2	NA	TRBJ2-3	16	TGTGCCAGCGCATTCTCCATTCCACTAGGCACAGATACGCAGTATTTT	CASAFSIPLGTDTQYF
NA	TRBV7-2	TRBD1	TRBJ1-2	13	TGTGCCAGCAGCCACGACAGGGACTATGGCTACACCTTC	CASSHDRDYGYTF
NA	TRBV20-1	TRBD1	TRBJ1-2	13	TGCAGTGCTAGAGATCGGACAGGGGACGGCTACACCTTC	CSARDRTGDGYTF
once	TRBV18	NA	TRBJ2-7	14	TGTGCCAGCTCACCAGCCGCCACCTCCTACGAGCAGTACTTC	CASSPAATSYEQYF
NA	TRBV5-1	TRBD1	TRBJ1-2	15	TGCGCCAGCAGCCCCGGGGACAGGGATCAAACTGGCTACACCTTC	CASSPGDRDQTGYTF
NA	TRBV20-1	TRBD2	TRBJ2-5	14	TGCAGTGCTACCTCCGGGACTAATGTGAAGACCCAGTACTTC	CSATSGTNVKTQYF
NA	TRBV6-1	NA	TRBJ2-7	17	TGTGCCAGCAGATTCCAGGGGAGGAAGCTGGACTCCTACGAGCAGTACTTC	CASRFQGRKLDSYEQYF
NA	TRBV7-2	TRBD2	TRBJ2-1	14	TGTGCCAGCAGCTTGGTCGGGACTAGCGGGCTTCTCCCTTTC	CASSLVGTSGLLPF
NA	TRBV6-1	NA	TRBJ1-1	13	TGTGCCAGCAGTGAAAAACCGGGACAACTGGCTTTCTTT	CASSEKPGQLAFF
NA	TRBV7-9	TRBD1	TRBJ2-4	16	TGTGCCAGCAGCGTGGGACAGGGGTTAGCCAAAAACATTCAGTACTTC	CASSVGQGLAKNIQYF
NA	TRBV6-5	TRBD1	TRBJ2-7	13	TGTGCCAGCAGGCGGGACAGGGGTGGTGAGCAGTACTTC	CASRRDRGGEQYF
few	TRBV30	NA	TRBJ2-7	13	TGTGCCTGGAGTGATCGTCACTCCTACGAGCAGTACTTC	CAWSDRHSYEQYF
NA	TRBV6-5	NA	TRBJ2-7	15	TGTGCCAGCAGTTACTCCCACCGGAGCTCCTACGAGCAGTACTTC	CASSYSHRSSYEQYF
NA	TRBV6-1	NA	TRBJ2-1	15	TGTGCCAGCAGGAGAGACATGCAAAGAGACAATGAGCAGTTCTTC	CASRRDMQRDNEQFF
NA	TRBV20-1	NA	TRBJ1-2	13	TGCAGTGCTAGAATCGGGGAACGCGGTGGCTACACCTTC	CSARIGERGGYTF
NA	TRBV23-1	NA	TRBJ1-1	14	TGCGCCAGCAGCCCCCTGGCCAAGAACACTGAAGCTTTCTTT	CASSPLAKNTEAFF
NA	TRBV20-1	TRBD1	TRBJ2-7	13	TGCAGTGCTAATCCAGGGGGCCTGTACGAGCAGTACTTC	CSANPGGLYEQYF
once	TRBV29-1	TRBD1	TRBJ1-4	13	TGCAGCGTTGAGACAGGGGGCCTTGAAAAACTGTTTTTT	CSVETGGLEKLFF
few	TRBV19	NA	TRBJ2-3	12	TGTGCCAGTAGTACTTACACAGATACGCAGTATTTT	CASSTYTDTQYF
NA	TRBV3-1	TRBD1	TRBJ1-1	12	TGTGCCAGCAGACGACAGGGCGCTGAAGTTTTCTTT	CASRRQGAEVFF
NA	TRBV20-1	TRBD2	TRBJ2-5	15	TGCAGTGCTAGCTCGGGAGGGCGGAGCCAAGAGACCCAGTACTTC	CSASSGGRSQETQYF
NA	TRBV7-9	TRBD2	TRBJ2-5	13	TGTGCCAGCCTAGCGGGGGGCCAAGAGACCCAGTACTTC	CASLAGGQETQYF
NA	TRBV2	NA	TRBJ2-1	14	TGTGCCGGACGGGAGCAGCTGACCTACAATGAGCAGTTCTTC	CAGREQLTYNEQFF
NA	TRBV7-8	TRBD1	TRBJ1-5	17	TGTGCCAGCAGCCTTACGGACAGGGGGCCGGTAGGGGAGCCCCAGCATTTT	CASSLTDRGPVGEPQHF
NA	TRBV5-6	NA	TRBJ1-4	16	TGTGCCAGCAGCTTGGCCGGGGGCCCATCGAGCGAAAAACTGTTTTTT	CASSLAGGPSSEKLFF
NA	TRBV7-6	TRBD1	TRBJ2-5	14	TGTGCCAGCAGCTACGGGACAGTCCAAGAGACCCAGTACTTC	CASSYGTVQETQYF
NA	TRBV7-9	NA	TRBJ2-7	12	TGTGCCAGCAGCTTTTCGGGGGAAGAGCAGTACTTC	CASSFSGEEQYF
NA	TRBV19	TRBD1	TRBJ1-2	14	TGTGCCAGTACCCCGCTGAGGGGGCGAGGTGGCTACACCTTC	CASTPLRGRGGYTF
NA	TRBV29-1	NA	TRBJ1-2	12	TGCAGCGTTGAAGAGACACGTCAGTGGTACACCTTC	CSVEETRQWYTF
NA	TRBV6-1	NA	TRBJ2-1	11	TGTGCCAGCAGTGAAAGTAATGAGCAGTTCTTC	CASSESNEQFF
NA	TRBV7-2	TRBD2	TRBJ2-1	15	TGTGCCAGCAGCCGGACTAGCGGGGTTTACAATGAGCAGTTCTTC	CASSRTSGVYNEQFF
NA	TRBV7-8	NA	TRBJ2-7	12	TGTGCCAGCAGCCGGCTACAGGGAGAGCAGTACTTC	CASSRLQGEQYF
NA	TRBV20-1	NA	TRBJ2-3	16	TGCAGTGCTAGTAAGACTTCAAAATCCTTGACAGATACGCAGTATTTT	CSASKTSKSLTDTQYF
NA	TRBV20-1	NA	TRBJ2-5	14	TGCAGTGCCAGATTGGGGGCGGCTCAAGAGACCCAGTACTTC	CSARLGAAQETQYF
NA	TRBV3-1	NA	TRBJ2-3	12	TGTGCCAGCAGCCAAGTCCAGGATACGCAGTATTTT	CASSQVQDTQYF
NA	TRBV18	TRBD1	TRBJ2-5	14	TGTGCCAGCTCATACCGGGACAGGCAAGAGACCCAGTACTTC	CASSYRDRQETQYF
NA	TRBV29-1	NA	TRBJ2-5	12	TGCAGCGTTGACCCAGACCAAGAGACCCAGTACTTC	CSVDPDQETQYF
once	TRBV5-6	NA	TRBJ2-7	13	TGTGCCAGCAGCTCGGGCGACTCCTACGAGCAGTACTTC	CASSSGDSYEQYF
NA	TRBV29-1	TRBD1	TRBJ2-5	15	TGCAGCGTCGCGTTCGGACAGGGGAAATTAGAGACCCAGTACTTC	CSVAFGQGKLETQYF
NA	TRBV9	NA	TRBJ2-1	16	TGTGCCAGCAGCGTAAGTGGGACCCTACCCGGGGATGAGCAGTTCTTC	CASSVSGTLPGDEQFF